This paragraph covers one T cell receptor beta chain sequence. This record belongs to a study of T cell changes during pregnancy in multiple sclerosis. CDR3 length: 14 residues. Germline CDR1 SGHTS, CDR2 YDEGEE. Trimming removed 0 bases from V and 1 base from J, with 7 bases in between. Profiled with immunoSEQ multiplex PCR; TCRdb holds only in-frame clones, not every one. This sample has under 45,000 clones, with almost 95% found just once. J is TRBJ1-1 and V is TRBV5-8; D call uncertain. Sequencing used CD4+ T cells from peripheral blood mononuclear cells, obtained in the third trimester of pregnancy. This receptor was obtained from a female donor in good health, enrolled as a control in a pregnancy study. The CDR3 region is CASSLGRRNTEAFF. CDR3 bases: TGTGCCAGCAGCTTGGGACGGAGGAACACTGAAGCTTTCTTT.